The present T cell receptor (beta chain) was sequenced within a study of PD-1 blockade in classical Hodgkin lymphoma. On the study more broadly: Intravenous infusions of nivolumab 3 mg/kg reached patients every 2 weeks. Study-level points and caveats: Newly diagnosed patients were reported to start with lower TCR diversity than healthy donors. Causes of the repertoire differences remain undefined, possibly disease activity or prior therapy.

The method was immunoSEQ multiplex PCR; TCRdb's version includes in-frame clones alone and lacks a portion of them. The data contain around 45,000 clones, around nine tenths of them singletons. Concerning this clone: Antigen unknown.

Every patient relapsed after autologous stem cell transplantation, and brentuximab vedotin exposure varied. This clonotype was sampled from a human donor with classical Hodgkin lymphoma. Sequencing was performed on peripheral blood mononuclear cells (PBMCs), taken at baseline.

CDR3 sequence: CATSRDKGLPAETQYF. CDR3 coding DNA: TGTGCCACCAGCAGAGATAAGGGCCTACCCGCGGAGACCCAGTACTTC. This rearrangement joins TRBV15 to TRBJ2-5; the D is unclear. The CDR3 contains 16 residues. CDR1 is LNHNV and CDR2 is YYDKDF in the germline V gene (reference sequence). V was cut by 0 bases and J by 5 bases, with 16 bases left in between.